This T cell receptor beta chain is drawn from a study of molecular identifiers for immune sequencing clone quantification. This CDR3 region has 13 residues. The V gene's germline CDR1 is MNHNY and CDR2 SVGAGI (reference sequence). There are a few counts of this clonotype. Its antigen remains unknown. One end of the junction is discordant with germline, which a read error may explain. Preparation of naive CD8 libraries involved roughly 20,000 to 1,100,000 sorted cells and 10%, 30% or 50% RNA. Naive CD8 T cells were sorted as CD8+CD4-CCR7+CD45RA+. Preparation of the bulk TCR libraries relied on previously described methods and listed TCR primers. Via MiXCR, TCRdb re-called the PCR reads, giving one row per CDR3 protein. The sample yields fewer than 350,000 distinct CDR3 sequences, about 21% seen once. Study results and caveats: Sharing of a barcode by identical TCR molecules could cause highly expanded clone sizes to be underestimated.

The sequence came from a human donor in good health. Some libraries in this study had Jurkat cell RNA spiked in. This chain links TRBV6-6 with TRBJ2-7; D may be TRBD2 (5 bases). The sample taken for sequencing was naive CD8+ T cells from blood, with Jurkat cell RNA spiked in. Noted subset: FACS-sorted CD8+CD4-CCR7+CD45RA+ naive T cells. In DNA, the CDR3 is TGTGCCAGCAGTTACCCCGGGATTTACGAGCAGCACTTC. Translated, it gives CASSYPGIYEQHF.